A selection of T cell receptor beta chains follows, all from one sample in a study of blood T cell repertoires in COVID-19. Clones were sequenced by immunoSEQ multiplex PCR, and TCRdb holds only the in-frame ones, with some missing. The repertoire holds roughly 80,000 clones, over 70% seen once, with approximately 12% in the top ten. The specimen sequenced was peripheral blood. These TCRs come from a man older than 75 with acute or convalescent COVID-19. Both conserved end residues are part of each CDR3. The order of the fields is J gene, V gene, clone size, CDR3 length, D gene, CDR3 protein, CDR3 DNA. The D gene is left open where the match is weak. A row's size may be missing; if present it is once, few, many or a size class.

J: TRBJ2-5; V: TRBV2; size: -; length: 14; D: -; CDR3: CASIWRGVQETQYF; DNA: TGTGCCAGCATTTGGCGGGGAGTACAAGAGACCCAGTACTTC
J: TRBJ2-2; V: TRBV7-3; size: -; length: 16; D: TRBD2; CDR3: CASSSYGGANTGELFF; DNA: TGTGCCAGCAGCTCTTACGGGGGGGCGAACACCGGGGAGCTGTTTTTT
J: TRBJ1-1; V: TRBV20-1; size: few; length: 16; D: TRBD1; CDR3: CSASRDRGPSGTEAFF; DNA: TGCAGTGCTAGTCGGGACAGGGGACCGTCGGGTACTGAAGCTTTCTTT
J: TRBJ1-4; V: TRBV5-1; size: -; length: 14; D: -; CDR3: CASSPGMRGEKLFF; DNA: TGCGCCAGCAGCCCTGGGATGCGGGGTGAAAAACTGTTTTTT
J: TRBJ2-1; V: TRBV7-9; size: -; length: 15; D: -; CDR3: CASSLDSSSYNEQFF; DNA: TGTGCCAGCAGCTTAGACAGTAGCTCCTACAATGAGCAGTTCTTC
J: TRBJ2-5; V: TRBV5-4; size: -; length: 16; D: TRBD1; CDR3: CASSKSQQGAGETQYF; DNA: TGTGCCAGCAGCAAATCCCAACAGGGGGCAGGAGAGACCCAGTACTTC
J: TRBJ1-2; V: TRBV2; size: -; length: 14; D: TRBD1; CDR3: CASREMGQGDGYTF; DNA: TGTGCCAGCAGAGAAATGGGACAGGGGGACGGCTACACCTTC
J: TRBJ2-3; V: TRBV29-1; size: -; length: 15; D: TRBD2; CDR3: CSVEGAGGPTDTQYF; DNA: TGCAGCGTTGAAGGGGCGGGGGGCCCCACAGATACGCAGTATTTT
J: TRBJ1-1; V: TRBV25-1; size: few; length: 18; D: TRBD1; CDR3: CASSASARQGTLNTEAFF; DNA: TGTGCCAGCAGTGCTTCAGCGCGACAGGGGACTTTGAACACTGAAGCTTTCTTT
J: TRBJ2-1; V: TRBV5-1; size: -; length: 16; D: -; CDR3: CASSLDQGFAYNEQFF; DNA: TGCGCCAGCAGCTTGGACCAGGGGTTTGCCTACAATGAGCAGTTCTTC
J: TRBJ2-7; V: TRBV27; size: -; length: 12; D: -; CDR3: CASSLWPGEQYF; DNA: TGTGCCAGCAGTTTATGGCCAGGAGAGCAGTACTTC
J: TRBJ1-4; V: TRBV6-1; size: -; length: 16; D: TRBD1; CDR3: CASSGSDREGSEKLFF; DNA: TGTGCCAGCAGTGGATCGGACAGGGAAGGGAGTGAAAAACTGTTTTTT
J: TRBJ1-5; V: TRBV7-9; size: few; length: 14; D: -; CDR3: CASSLGGDYQPQHF; DNA: TGTGCCAGCAGCTTAGGGGGGGATTATCAGCCCCAGCATTTT
J: TRBJ2-7; V: TRBV7-8; size: -; length: 12; D: -; CDR3: CASSLQTYEQYF; DNA: TGTGCCAGCAGCTTACAGACCTACGAGCAGTACTTC
J: TRBJ2-1; V: TRBV3-1/TRBV3-2; size: -; length: 12; D: TRBD2; CDR3: CASSQSGGEQFF; DNA: TGTGCCAGCAGCCAAAGCGGGGGCGAGCAGTTCTTC
J: TRBJ1-5; V: TRBV12-3/TRBV12-4; size: -; length: 13; D: -; CDR3: CASRGTSIQPQHF; DNA: TGTGCCAGCAGGGGGACATCTATTCAGCCCCAGCATTTT
J: TRBJ2-4; V: TRBV30; size: -; length: 22; D: TRBD2; CDR3: CAWSLTSPGLAGAKGAKNIQYF; DNA: TGTGCCTGGAGTCTAACCAGCCCGGGACTAGCGGGGGCAAAGGGGGCCAAAAACATTCAGTACTTC
J: TRBJ1-1; V: TRBV5-1; size: -; length: 15; D: -; CDR3: CASSFLGGAGTEAFF; DNA: TGCGCCAGCAGCTTTCTTGGGGGCGCGGGCACTGAAGCTTTCTTT
J: TRBJ1-2; V: TRBV19; size: -; length: 16; D: TRBD1; CDR3: CASSNRGQGFNYGYTF; DNA: TGTGCCAGTAGTAACCGAGGACAGGGCTTTAACTATGGCTACACCTTC
J: TRBJ1-4; V: TRBV2; size: -; length: 14; D: TRBD1; CDR3: CASTPQGGREKLFF; DNA: TGTGCCAGCACCCCACAGGGGGGCAGAGAAAAACTGTTTTTT
J: TRBJ2-5; V: TRBV18; size: -; length: 16; D: TRBD2; CDR3: CASSPPVAGRQETQYF; DNA: TGTGCCAGCTCACCACCCGTAGCGGGGCGCCAAGAGACCCAGTACTTC
J: TRBJ1-1; V: TRBV24-1; size: -; length: 13; D: TRBD1; CDR3: CAREVRGKTEAFF; DNA: TGTGCCAGGGAGGTCAGGGGGAAGACTGAAGCTTTCTTT
J: TRBJ1-2; V: TRBV5-4; size: -; length: 13; D: TRBD1; CDR3: CASTRDRGYGYTF; DNA: TGTGCCAGCACCCGGGACAGGGGATATGGCTACACCTTC
J: TRBJ1-1; V: TRBV15; size: -; length: 16; D: -; CDR3: CATSRDPLDRNTEAFF; DNA: TGTGCCACCAGCAGAGATCCCTTGGACAGGAACACTGAAGCTTTCTTT
J: TRBJ2-3; V: TRBV6-2/TRBV6-3; size: -; length: 21; D: TRBD2; CDR3: CASSYSTGLAGTQISTDTQYF; DNA: TGTGCCAGCAGTTACTCTACTGGACTAGCGGGGACTCAAATTAGCACAGATACGCAGTATTTT
J: TRBJ2-3; V: TRBV15; size: -; length: 14; D: -; CDR3: CATSRDPEAYTQYF; DNA: TGTGCCACCAGCAGAGATCCGGAGGCCTATACGCAGTATTTT
J: TRBJ2-3; V: TRBV7-8; size: -; length: 16; D: TRBD2; CDR3: CASSLAAGLSTDTQYF; DNA: TGTGCCAGCAGCTTAGCAGCGGGGCTTAGCACAGATACGCAGTATTTT
J: TRBJ1-3; V: TRBV5-1; size: -; length: 15; D: -; CDR3: CASSSPGAGRNTIYF; DNA: TGCGCCAGCAGCTCCCCCGGGGCAGGGAGGAACACCATATATTTT
J: TRBJ2-3; V: TRBV7-3; size: -; length: 19; D: TRBD2; CDR3: CASSLKAPRLAGINNTQYF; DNA: TGTGCCAGCAGCTTAAAGGCCCCCCGTCTAGCGGGGATTAACAATACGCAGTATTTT
J: TRBJ1-1; V: TRBV7-2; size: -; length: 15; D: -; CDR3: CASSPTGRAYTEAFF; DNA: TGTGCCAGCAGCCCGACGGGCAGGGCCTACACTGAAGCTTTCTTT
J: TRBJ1-6; V: TRBV27; size: -; length: 13; D: -; CDR3: CASSLAGNSPLHF; DNA: TGTGCCAGCAGTTTGGCAGGGAATTCACCCCTCCACTTT
J: TRBJ1-1; V: TRBV5-4; size: once; length: 14; D: -; CDR3: CASSTAGMNTEAFF; DNA: TGTGCCAGCAGCACGGCAGGAATGAACACTGAAGCTTTCTTT
J: TRBJ1-5; V: TRBV6-2/TRBV6-3; size: once; length: 17; D: -; CDR3: CASSYYSSRGENQPQHF; DNA: TGTGCCAGCAGTTACTATTCGAGCCGGGGAGAAAATCAGCCCCAGCATTTT
J: TRBJ1-4; V: TRBV5-6; size: -; length: 14; D: -; CDR3: CASSLWSSNEKLFF; DNA: TGTGCCAGCAGCTTGTGGAGTTCTAATGAAAAACTGTTTTTT
J: TRBJ1-1; V: TRBV9; size: -; length: 16; D: -; CDR3: CASSPGEGRLNTEAFF; DNA: TGTGCCAGCAGCCCGGGGGAAGGACGGTTGAACACTGAAGCTTTCTTT
J: TRBJ1-1; V: TRBV9; size: few; length: 15; D: TRBD1; CDR3: CASSAKGQGVTEAFF; DNA: TGTGCCAGCAGCGCCAAAGGACAGGGGGTCACTGAAGCTTTCTTT
J: TRBJ2-3; V: TRBV5-5; size: -; length: 12; D: -; CDR3: CASRAEGDTQYF; DNA: TGTGCCAGCAGAGCGGAGGGGGATACGCAGTATTTT
J: TRBJ2-7; V: TRBV7-9; size: -; length: 15; D: TRBD2; CDR3: CASSFHRTSGNEQYF; DNA: TGTGCCAGCAGCTTCCACCGGACTAGCGGTAACGAGCAGTACTTC
J: TRBJ2-7; V: TRBV7-2; size: -; length: 14; D: TRBD1; CDR3: CASSLATGVYEQYF; DNA: TGTGCCAGCAGCTTAGCTACAGGGGTGTACGAGCAGTACTTC
J: TRBJ1-1; V: TRBV27; size: -; length: 12; D: -; CDR3: CASKQAGGGAFF; DNA: TGTGCCAGCAAACAAGCCGGGGGTGGAGCTTTCTTT
J: TRBJ2-3; V: TRBV5-1; size: -; length: 19; D: TRBD1; CDR3: CASRPGTGGPTLATDTQYF; DNA: TGCGCCAGCAGGCCCGGGACAGGGGGACCAACCCTTGCAACAGATACGCAGTATTTT
J: TRBJ2-5; V: TRBV18; size: -; length: 16; D: TRBD2; CDR3: CASSPSRAGGEETQYF; DNA: TGTGCCAGCTCACCAAGCCGAGCGGGGGGTGAAGAGACCCAGTACTTC
J: TRBJ1-1; V: TRBV10-3; size: -; length: 12; D: -; CDR3: CAISDPGTEAFF; DNA: TGTGCCATCAGTGATCCGGGTACTGAAGCTTTCTTT
J: TRBJ1-1; V: TRBV9; size: -; length: 15; D: TRBD1; CDR3: CASSEGQALNTEAFF; DNA: TGTGCCAGCAGCGAGGGACAGGCCCTAAACACTGAAGCTTTCTTT
J: TRBJ2-7; V: TRBV28; size: -; length: 14; D: TRBD1; CDR3: CASSDSTGWNEQYF; DNA: TGTGCCAGCAGTGATTCGACAGGGTGGAACGAGCAGTACTTC
J: TRBJ1-2; V: TRBV7-3; size: few; length: 13; D: -; CDR3: CASSLETNYGYTF; DNA: TGTGCCAGCAGCCTCGAGACTAACTATGGCTACACCTTC
J: TRBJ2-2; V: TRBV30; size: -; length: 14; D: -; CDR3: CACRGGSNTGELFF; DNA: TGTGCCTGCCGAGGGGGATCGAACACCGGGGAGCTGTTTTTT
J: TRBJ2-1; V: TRBV30; size: -; length: 14; D: TRBD2; CDR3: CAWTSSGGFNEQFF; DNA: TGTGCCTGGACCTCTAGCGGGGGGTTTAATGAGCAGTTCTTC
J: TRBJ2-5; V: TRBV11-2; size: few; length: 16; D: TRBD1; CDR3: CASSSRGRGRGETQYF; DNA: TGTGCCAGCAGCTCTAGGGGCAGGGGGCGCGGGGAGACCCAGTACTTC
J: TRBJ2-7; V: TRBV18; size: -; length: 13; D: TRBD1; CDR3: CASSPYTGDEQYF; DNA: TGTGCCAGCTCACCGTATACAGGGGACGAGCAGTACTTC
J: TRBJ1-5; V: TRBV3-1/TRBV3-2; size: -; length: 14; D: -; CDR3: CASSQDLVNQPQHF; DNA: TGTGCCAGCAGCCAAGATCTTGTCAATCAGCCCCAGCATTTT
J: TRBJ2-2; V: TRBV11-2; size: -; length: 12; D: -; CDR3: CASRRSSGELFF; DNA: TGTGCCAGCAGACGGAGCTCCGGGGAGCTGTTTTTT
J: TRBJ1-1; V: TRBV21-1; size: -; length: 21; D: -; CDR3: CASSKVRVLGGRKRGITEAFF; DNA: TGTGCCAGCAGCAAAGTAAGGGTCCTTGGCGGGAGGAAGAGGGGGATCACTGAAGCTTTCTTT
J: TRBJ1-1; V: TRBV7-5; size: few; length: 20; D: -; CDR3: CARSLVGRGRVALSNTEAFF; DNA: TGTGCCAGAAGCTTAGTAGGGCGGGGGCGCGTGGCCCTCTCGAACACTGAAGCTTTCTTT